This T cell receptor (beta chain) came from a study of shared clonotypes between healthy human individuals. The overall study: Samples came from two female and a few male donors aged 18 to 49. Study-wide findings and caveats: Sorted-subset sequencing was shown by rarefaction to be incomplete despite large depth.

Naive CD8 cells, CD45RO-negative and positively selected for CCR7, excluded terminally differentiated effector memory CD45RA+ cells. Each of the donors was a healthy adult who was HIV-negative and had not had a recent acute infection or vaccination. Note on this clone: Its target is unknown.

Losses at the gene ends were 3 bases for V and 3 bases for J; bases not matched to a gene: 5. The CDR3 is made up of 16 amino acids. From germline, CDR1 is SGHRS and CDR2 YFSETQ. Researchers divided each subset's genomic DNA evenly across several immunoSEQ plates. The data were produced by immunoSEQ multiplex PCR, yet TCRdb's version contains in-frame clones alone and is incomplete. The sample shows under 600,000 clones, roughly 98% of them seen only once. The specimen sequenced was naive CD8+ T cells sorted from blood. V is TRBV5-1 and J is TRBJ2-1; 11 bases agree with TRBD2. The receptor was isolated from a man aged 25-45 years in good health. The CDR3 loop is CASSWTSGFSYNEQFF. The CDR3 DNA reads TGCGCCAGCAGCTGGACTAGCGGGTTCAGCTACAATGAGCAGTTCTTC.